This is a list of T cell receptor beta chains from one sample in a study of blood T cell repertoires in COVID-19. Assay: immunoSEQ multiplex PCR; the TCRdb copy retains only in-frame clones and omits some. The top ten clones hold 9% to 15% of a sample with approximately 180,000 clones, roughly 79% of them seen once. The sequenced sample was peripheral blood. The receptors derive from a woman of 80 years or more with COVID-19, enrolled during active disease. CDR3s include the opening cysteine and the closing phenylalanine or tryptophan. D genes are given only for firm matches. Not all rows give a size; the values are once, few, many and, for expanded clones, a class.

cdr3_length clone_size j_call v_call d_call cdr3_nt cdr3_aa
14 - TRBJ1-2 TRBV11-3 TRBD1 TGTGCCAGCAGCTTGGGGACAGGGGGGCATGGCTACACCTTC CASSLGTGGHGYTF
16 once TRBJ2-7 TRBV28 TRBD1 TGTGCCAGCAGTTACTATTTCGGACAGGGGGCCTACGAGCAGTACTTC CASSYYFGQGAYEQYF
13 - TRBJ1-2 TRBV28 - TGTGCCAGCAGTTTACACGGGGGGTATGGCTACACCTTC CASSLHGGYGYTF
16 - TRBJ2-5 TRBV5-1 TRBD2 TGCGCCAGCGCCACGGGACTAGCGGGTCTTGGGGAGACCCAGTACTTC CASATGLAGLGETQYF
15 - TRBJ1-4 TRBV7-9 TRBD1 TGTGCCAGCAGCTCCTGGGACAGGGGCGGGGAAAAACTGTTTTTT CASSSWDRGGEKLFF
14 - TRBJ2-2 TRBV6-5 - TGTGCCAGCAAAGAACCGGGGGACACCGGGGAGCTGTTTTTT CASKEPGDTGELFF
15 - TRBJ2-3 TRBV28 - TGTGCCAGCAGTATCGGCGGGACCTTCACAGATACGCAGTATTTT CASSIGGTFTDTQYF
14 once TRBJ2-7 TRBV3-1/TRBV3-2 TRBD2 TGTGCCAGCAGCCAGTTTCTAGCGGGGGGCGAGCAGTACTTC CASSQFLAGGEQYF
14 - TRBJ2-7 TRBV3-1/TRBV3-2 TRBD2 TGTGCCAGCAGCCGTCTAGCGGGAGTCTACGAGCAGTACTTC CASSRLAGVYEQYF
15 - TRBJ1-3 TRBV11-2 - TGTGCCAGCAGTACCAGGGGTACGGCTGGAAACACCATATATTTT CASSTRGTAGNTIYF
12 once TRBJ2-7 TRBV11-2 - TGTGCCAGCACCCCTTCCTCCTACGAGCAGTACTTC CASTPSSYEQYF
13 - TRBJ1-1 TRBV29-1 - TGCAGCGTTGCCTTGACACTGAACACTGAAGCTTTCTTT CSVALTLNTEAFF
14 - TRBJ2-1 TRBV5-1 TRBD2 TGCGCCAGCAGGGCGGGGGTCTCCTACAATGAGCAGTTCTTC CASRAGVSYNEQFF
16 - TRBJ1-1 TRBV19 - TGTGCCAGTAGGCGGACCGGGACACCAATTGGAGCTGAAGCTTTCTTT CASRRTGTPIGAEAFF
17 - TRBJ2-1 TRBV7-2 - TGTGCCAGCAGCTCCTGGCGGGCTACCGGGATAGTGGATGAGCAGTTCTTC CASSSWRATGIVDEQFF
13 - TRBJ1-2 TRBV3-1/TRBV3-2 - TGTGCCAGCAGCCCCGGGACACATTATGGCTACACCTTC CASSPGTHYGYTF
14 - TRBJ1-2 TRBV7-2 TRBD1 TGTGCCAGCAGCTTATTGACAGGGGGCGATGGCTACACCTTC CASSLLTGGDGYTF
13 - TRBJ2-1 TRBV12-5 - TGTGCTAGCGGGAACGAATTTCCCAATGAGCAGTTCTTC CASGNEFPNEQFF
14 few TRBJ2-2 TRBV30 - TGTGCCTGGAGTGTTACAGGGAGCACCGGGGAGCTGTTTTTT CAWSVTGSTGELFF
17 - TRBJ2-1 TRBV5-6 TRBD1 TGTGCCAGCAGCTCTGGGCCCTACAGGGGTCCCTACAATGAGCAGTTCTTC CASSSGPYRGPYNEQFF
15 - TRBJ1-5 TRBV19 TRBD1 TGTGCCAGTAGTCGTGACAGGGCTAGCAATCAGCCCCAGCATTTT CASSRDRASNQPQHF
18 - TRBJ1-1 TRBV9 - TGTGCCAGCAGCGTAGATTCGGGACTAAGGGGCGTGAACACTGAAGCTTTCTTT CASSVDSGLRGVNTEAFF
14 - TRBJ1-4 TRBV4-3 - TGCGCCAGACGGGGGGAAGGAGCTAATGAAAAACTGTTTTTT CARRGEGANEKLFF
15 - TRBJ1-2 TRBV18 - TGTGCCAGCTCACCACGGAAGGGCGCCGTCGGGAGCTACACCTTC CASSPRKGAVGSYTF
13 - TRBJ2-5 TRBV27 - TGTGCCAGCCTCAAGGGGTACCAAGAGACCCAGTACTTC CASLKGYQETQYF
14 - TRBJ2-2 TRBV6-5 - TGTGCCAGCAGTTACTCGACTAACACCGGGGAGCTGTTTTTT CASSYSTNTGELFF
14 - TRBJ1-1 TRBV6-1 - TGTGCCAGCAGTGAAGGACAGCAGAACACTGAAGCTTTCTTT CASSEGQQNTEAFF
13 - TRBJ2-5 TRBV10-1 - TGCGCCAGCAGCCGGGACACCCAAGAGACCCAGTACTTC CASSRDTQETQYF
13 - TRBJ2-7 TRBV19 - TGTGCCAGTAGGCCTCAGGGATCCTACGAGCAGTACTTC CASRPQGSYEQYF
12 - TRBJ2-2 TRBV24-1 - TGTGCCACCAGGAGTCTTACCGGGGAGCTGTTTTTT CATRSLTGELFF
14 few TRBJ2-2 TRBV7-2 - TGTGCCAGCAGTATGACTGCGAACACCGGGGAGCTGTTTTTT CASSMTANTGELFF
16 - TRBJ2-2 TRBV14 - TGTGCCAGCACCAAGGTGCGGGGCGCAAACACCGGGGAGCTGTTTTTT CASTKVRGANTGELFF
16 - TRBJ2-6 TRBV7-2 - TGTGCCAGCAGCCCGAAAGGACTGACTGGGGCCAACGTCCTGACTTTC CASSPKGLTGANVLTF
15 - TRBJ1-1 TRBV2 - TGTGCCAGCAGTGTGGGGCGGACACCGAACACTGAAGCTTTCTTT CASSVGRTPNTEAFF
14 once TRBJ1-6 TRBV3-1/TRBV3-2 - TGTGCCAGCAGCCAAAGACAGGTGAATTCACCCCTCCACTTT CASSQRQVNSPLHF
14 - TRBJ1-2 TRBV10-3 - TGTGCCACCCTGACCCCCCGGAGTTCATTAGGCTACACCTTC CATLTPRSSLGYTF
10 - TRBJ2-7 TRBV2 - TGTGCCAGCAGCGGCTACGAGCAGTACTTC CASSGYEQYF
15 - TRBJ1-1 TRBV5-1 TRBD1 TGCGCCAGCAGCTTACAGGGGGCAGGGAACACTGAAGCTTTCTTT CASSLQGAGNTEAFF
16 - TRBJ2-1 TRBV6-7 - TGTGCCAGCAGTTACTCGAACACAGGCCTCGGCAATGAGCAGTTCTTC CASSYSNTGLGNEQFF
13 - TRBJ1-2 TRBV5-6 - TGTGCCAGCAGCCCAGGGCTGAACTATGGCTACACCTTC CASSPGLNYGYTF
16 - TRBJ1-2 TRBV4-1 TRBD1 TGCGCCAGCAGCCAAGACCAATCAGGGGGGAGCTATGGCTACACCTTC CASSQDQSGGSYGYTF
17 - TRBJ2-7 TRBV27 TRBD2 TGTGCCAGCAGTTTACGGGGGGTTGGGGCGGGTTTCTACGAGCAGTACTTC CASSLRGVGAGFYEQYF
14 once TRBJ2-7 TRBV5-1 - TGCGCCAGCAGCTTTTTTAGCGTTGAGGACGAGCAGTACTTC CASSFFSVEDEQYF
15 - TRBJ1-2 TRBV10-3 TRBD1 TGTGCCATCAGTGACTCCTCCCGGGACAGGGGATACTACACCTTC CAISDSSRDRGYYTF